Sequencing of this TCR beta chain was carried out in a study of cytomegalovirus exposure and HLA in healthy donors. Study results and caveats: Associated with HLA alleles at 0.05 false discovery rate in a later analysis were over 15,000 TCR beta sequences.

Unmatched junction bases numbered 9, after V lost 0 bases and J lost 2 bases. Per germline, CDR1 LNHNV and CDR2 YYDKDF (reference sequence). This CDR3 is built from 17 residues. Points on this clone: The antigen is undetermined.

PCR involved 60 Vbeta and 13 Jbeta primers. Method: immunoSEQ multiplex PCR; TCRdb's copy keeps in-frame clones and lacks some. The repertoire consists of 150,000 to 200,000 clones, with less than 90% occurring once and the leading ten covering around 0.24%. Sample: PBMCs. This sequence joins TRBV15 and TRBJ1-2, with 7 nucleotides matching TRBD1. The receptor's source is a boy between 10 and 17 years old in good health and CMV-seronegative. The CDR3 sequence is CATSRDLAGGFNYGYTF. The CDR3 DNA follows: TGTGCCACCAGCAGAGATCTGGCAGGGGGATTCAACTATGGCTACACCTTC.